The entry that follows covers one T cell receptor beta chain sequence. This entry is derived from a study of blood T cell repertoires in COVID-19. Whole-study context: Sites in the United States, Italy and Spain provided acute and convalescent COVID-19 samples. The cDNA or gDNA used as material had been derived from T cells, B-cell-depleted T cells, or PBMCs.

In the study's own analysis: Amplified reference gene primers provided the basis for estimating nucleated cell counts. Measured with immunoSEQ multiplex PCR; TCRdb has only the in-frame clones, and not every one. The V and J calls and clone size were taken over from that table, and D and trimming were inferred from the DNA. The sample has 200,000 to 300,000 clones; more than 75% are singletons. The CDR3 is 14 residues long. V was cut by 9 bases and J by 3 bases, with 17 bases left in between. Germline loops: CDR1 ENHRY, CDR2 SYGVKD. The origin of this receptor is a man between 40 and 49 years old who had recovered from COVID-19. This rearrangement joins TRBV10-3 to TRBJ1-1, with D unresolved. The sample taken for sequencing was peripheral blood. The CDR3 reads CAMRFDRGYTEAFF. CDR3 bases: TGTGCCATGAGGTTTGACCGAGGTTACACTGAAGCTTTCTTT.